The 19 T cell receptor beta chains listed next were all sequenced from one sample in a study of T cells in tuberculosis. Only in-frame clones appear in the TCRdb table, and some are missing; sequencing was by immunoSEQ multiplex PCR. The table includes about 34,000 clones, roughly nine tenths detected once. Sequencing input: PBMCs. The receptors here all came from a donor aged 5-35 years with latent tuberculosis or without tuberculosis infection.

J is TRBJ1-6 and V is TRBV28, with D uncertain. Germline V gives CDR1 MDHEN, CDR2 SYDVKM. Trimming took off 3 bases at V and 4 bases at J, with 10 bases between the two ends. This CDR3 is built from 15 residues. The CDR3 coding sequence is TGTGCCAGCAGTTTCCGGGGAGTTTATAATTCACCCCTCCACTTT. It encodes CASSFRGVYNSPLHF.

This rearrangement joins TRBV15 to TRBJ1-5; D gene ambiguous. With 1 base removed from V and 5 bases from J, the gap between germline ends came to 12 bases. CDR3 length equals 15 residues. Per the germline V gene, CDR1 is LNHNV and CDR2 is YYDKDF (reference sequence). For the CDR3, the DNA is TGTGCCACCAGCAGAGCTGTCGGGGTGTATCAGCCCCAGCATTTT. Encoded protein: CATSRAVGVYQPQHF.

The gene calls are TRBV28 and TRBJ2-1; D perhaps matches TRBD1 (6 bases). Germline V gene lookup returns CDR1 MDHEN and CDR2 SYDVKM. This CDR3 is 14 amino acids long. The germline V and J ends were trimmed by 10 bases and 2 bases, with 15 bases remaining between them. CDR3 nucleotides: TGTGCCACTCACAGGGAATGGGCCTACAATGAGCAGTTCTTC. Amino acids: CATHREWAYNEQFF.

This chain uses TRBV4-3 with TRBJ2-1; TRBD2 matches 9 bases. The length of the CDR3 is 15 residues. V was clipped by 1 base and J by 8 bases; unmatched bases: 6. The germline V gene has CDR1 LGHNA and CDR2 YSLEER. This CDR3 is CASSQGLAGLYEQFF. CDR3 nucleotides: TGCGCCAGCAGCCAAGGCCTAGCGGGGCTTTATGAGCAGTTCTTC.

This clone occurred once. The chain has TRBV11-2 and TRBJ1-2, with D possibly being TRBD1 (5 bases). The CDR3 is 15 residues long. Germline V gene sequence: CDR1 SGHAT, CDR2 FQNNGV. Trimming removed 6 bases at V and 3 bases at J, with 17 bases between. The CDR3 DNA sequence: TGTGCCAGCAGTCCCCTTGGGGCAGAATACTATGGCTACACCTTC. Translating gives CASSPLGAEYYGYTF.

The chain couples TRBV27 to TRBJ2-7, with D perhaps TRBD2 (6 bases). The CDR3 consists of 14 residues. CDR1 and CDR2 (germline): MNHEY, SMNVEV (reference sequence). Trimming shortened V by 6 bases and J by 2 bases, and 14 bases separated the two germline ends. CDR3 region: CASRTWRGTYEQYF. The DNA of the CDR3 is TGTGCCAGCAGAACCTGGAGGGGCACCTACGAGCAGTACTTC.

The rearrangement links TRBV28 to TRBJ2-3; TRBD2 might be the D (7 bases). The CDR3 has 16 residues. Germline loops: CDR1 MDHEN, CDR2 SYDVKM. The V end was cut by 5 bases, the J end by 3 bases, with 18 bases between. The CDR3 DNA is TGTGCCAGCAGTCCCACCCGGGGGGCCCGGACAGATACGCAGTATTTT. Translating it yields CASSPTRGARTDTQYF.

This chain uses TRBV5-6 with TRBJ1-5; no definite D call. The germline V gene encodes CDR1 SGHDT and CDR2 YYEEEE. CDR3 length: 17 amino acids. V shed 4 bases and J shed 5 bases, with 22 bases lying between them. DNA of the CDR3: TGTGCCAGCAGCCTGGATCAGAGGCAAGAGTTCTATCAGCCCCAGCATTTT. Residues: CASSLDQRQEFYQPQHF.

The chain uses TRBV4-3 and TRBJ1-6; a weak D match, TRBD1 (5 bases). Trimming pared 4 bases from V and 5 bases from J, leaving 15 bases between. Germline CDR1 is LGHNA and CDR2 is YSLEER. This CDR3 comprises 16 residues. This chain's CDR3 is CASSPLDGAHNSPLHF. DNA for the CDR3: TGCGCCAGCAGCCCCCTAGATGGGGCTCATAATTCACCCCTCCACTTT.

This chain uses TRBV2 with TRBJ2-3, with 8 nucleotides matching TRBD2. The trim removed 5 bases at V and 1 base at J, leaving 2 bases unmatched. The CDR3 totals 14 residues. In germline, CDR1 is SNHLY, CDR2 FYNNEI. The CDR3 DNA sequence: TGTGCCAGCAGTACTAGCGGCCGCACAGATACGCAGTATTTT. Translating gives CASSTSGRTDTQYF.

The chain employs TRBV18 and TRBJ1-3; the match to TRBD1 covers 11 bases. Germline CDR1 is KGHSH and CDR2 is LQKENI. The CDR3 extends over 16 amino acids. V lost 6 bases, J lost 4 bases, and 8 bases stayed unmatched. This CDR3 is CASSFGQGASGNTIYF. DNA of the CDR3: TGTGCCAGCTCGTTCGGACAGGGGGCATCAGGAAACACCATATATTTT.

The chain uses TRBV10-3 and TRBJ2-3, with D tentatively TRBD2 (6 bases). V lost 10 bases and J 4 bases, leaving 18 bases between the germline ends. The CDR3 is 14 residues long. Per germline, CDR1 ENHRY and CDR2 SYGVKD. The CDR3 region has the DNA TGTGCCACCTGCGGCGGGGCCTGGTCAGATACGCAGTATTTT. Protein: CATCGGAWSDTQYF.

The gene calls are TRBV7-2 and TRBJ1-2; 9 positions agree with TRBD1. This CDR3 has 16 amino acids. J was trimmed by 4 bases and V by 4 bases; bases with no gene match: 10. The germline V gene encodes CDR1 SGHTA and CDR2 FQGNSA. CDR3 in amino acids: CASSSGTGYGSYGYTF. In DNA form, the CDR3 reads TGTGCCAGCAGCTCCGGGACAGGGTACGGTTCCTATGGCTACACCTTC.

This clone showed up just once. V and J are TRBV14 and TRBJ1-1, with 7 bases matching TRBD1. This CDR3 contains 14 residues. CDR1 SGHDN and CDR2 FVKESK come from the germline V gene. The ends lost 3 bases at V and 0 bases at J; junction bases unmatched: 1. The CDR3 here is CASSQGTVNTEAFF. The DNA for the CDR3 is TGTGCCAGCAGCCAGGGGACAGTGAACACTGAAGCTTTCTTT.

The chain employs TRBV18 and TRBJ2-1; 7 positions match TRBD2. The V and J ends lost 2 bases and 4 bases, in that order; junction bases with no gene match: 5. The germline V gene has CDR1 KGHSH and CDR2 LQKENI. The CDR3 is 15 residues long. This CDR3 reads CASSPSGETYNEQFF. The CDR3 DNA sequence: TGTGCCAGCTCACCAAGCGGGGAGACTTACAATGAGCAGTTCTTC.

The V call is TRBV29-1, the J call TRBJ2-2, with D perhaps TRBD2 (5 bases). CDR3 length: 13 amino acids. Looked up from germline, CDR1 is SQVTM and CDR2 is ANQGSEA. The CDR3 nucleotides read TGCTGTGCCGGAGGCATAAACACCGGGGAGCTGTTTTTT. It yields the protein CCAGGINTGELFF.

The chain joins TRBV5-1 to TRBJ2-2; D is perhaps TRBD1 (5 bases). This CDR3 comprises 14 residues. Germline V CDR1 and CDR2: SGHRS, YFSETQ. Trimming took off 5 bases at V and 4 bases at J, with 12 bases between the two ends. CDR3 sequence (DNA): TGCGCCAGCAGGCAGCGACAGAGCACCGGGGAGCTGTTTTTT. Residues: CASRQRQSTGELFF.

Details on this clone: The sample contains more than one DNA sequence encoding this CDR3. This chain joins TRBV27 and TRBJ1-1; D perhaps matches TRBD1 (6 bases). V lost 3 bases and J lost 2, with 7 bases in between. The CDR3 consists of 13 residues. Germline V gives CDR1 MNHEY, CDR2 SMNVEV (reference sequence). In DNA, the CDR3 is TGTGCCAGCAGTTTGGGACAAAACACTGAAGCTTTCTTT. It yields the protein CASSLGQNTEAFF.

The gene calls are TRBV9 and TRBJ1-1; D is possibly TRBD1 (6 bases). Germline V gives CDR1 SGDLS, CDR2 YYNGEE. This CDR3 has 13 amino acids. Trimming stripped 0 bases from V and 8 bases from J, with 11 bases between. The CDR3 here is CASSVGTAKEAFF. The CDR3 DNA reads TGTGCCAGCAGCGTAGGGACAGCCAAAGAAGCTTTCTTT.